These T cell receptor beta chains were read from a single sample in a study of cytomegalovirus exposure and HLA in healthy donors. TCRdb's copy holds only in-frame clones and misses some; the assay was immunoSEQ multiplex PCR. The sample lists some 120,000 clones; 80% to 85% were seen once. The material sequenced was PBMCs. These receptors all come from a human donor in good health. The CDR3 runs from the conserved cysteine through the conserved F or W. D genes are given only for firm matches. Clone size is not always given. Where it is, it says once, few, many or a class for expanded clones.

size	D	V	J	DNA	CDR3
few	NA	TRBV7-9	TRBJ1-6	TGTGCCAGCAGGGGGAGTTCTTATTCACCCCTCCACTTT	CASRGSSYSPLHF
NA	NA	TRBV28	TRBJ2-6	TGTGCCAGCAGGGAGTGGGGGGCCAACGTCCTGACTTTC	CASREWGANVLTF
NA	TRBD2	TRBV9	TRBJ2-5	TGTGCCAGCAGCGCCCAACTAGCGGGGGGCCAAGAGACCCAGTACTTC	CASSAQLAGGQETQYF
NA	TRBD1	TRBV5-5	TRBJ1-4	TGTGCCAGCAGCTGGCAGGGGGACGAAAAACTGTTTTTT	CASSWQGDEKLFF
NA	NA	TRBV7-9	TRBJ2-5	TGTGCCAGCAGCACCCCCGGTGGGGGCCCCTTGGGGCAAGAGACCCAGTACTTC	CASSTPGGGPLGQETQYF
NA	NA	TRBV6-1	TRBJ2-7	TGTGCCAGCAGTCAGGACAGTGCCTACGAGCAGTACTTC	CASSQDSAYEQYF
NA	TRBD1	TRBV4-1	TRBJ1-1	TGCGCCAGCAGCGAGGACAGGACGAACACTGAAGCTTTCTTT	CASSEDRTNTEAFF
NA	NA	TRBV14	TRBJ2-5	TGTGCCAGCAGCCAAGATTATGGCCCCCAAGAGACCCAGTACTTC	CASSQDYGPQETQYF
NA	TRBD1	TRBV18	TRBJ2-1	TGTGCCAGCGGCACGGGACAGGGATGGAGCAATGAGCAGTTCTTC	CASGTGQGWSNEQFF
NA	TRBD1	TRBV5-6	TRBJ2-3	TGTGCCAGCAGATCCACAGGGGCGAGGAGCACAGATACGCAGTATTTT	CASRSTGARSTDTQYF
NA	NA	TRBV4-1	TRBJ1-5	TGCGCCAGCAACCAGTTCTATAGCAATCAGCCCCAGCATTTT	CASNQFYSNQPQHF
NA	TRBD1	TRBV4-2	TRBJ1-2	TGTGCCAGCAGCCAAGATGAGACAGGGGGCGTTGGCTACACCTTC	CASSQDETGGVGYTF
NA	NA	TRBV21-1	TRBJ1-2	TGTGCCAGCAGCAAAGGAAGGCAGGATTCATATGGCTACACCTTC	CASSKGRQDSYGYTF
NA	NA	TRBV5-1	TRBJ1-4	TGCGCCAGCAGGTCGGGGGTCAGTAATGAAAAACTGTTTTTT	CASRSGVSNEKLFF
once	TRBD1	TRBV5-1	TRBJ2-2	TGCGCCAGCAGCCACAGGGGTCCAGCGAACACCGGGGAGCTGTTTTTT	CASSHRGPANTGELFF
NA	NA	TRBV2	TRBJ2-3	TGTGCCAGCAGACCCCCGGCTAGCAACACAGATACGCAGTATTTT	CASRPPASNTDTQYF
NA	TRBD1	TRBV7-9	TRBJ1-1	TGTGCCAGCAGCTTAGGGGGGACAGGGATGAGGAACACTGAAGCTTTCTTT	CASSLGGTGMRNTEAFF
NA	TRBD2	TRBV25-1	TRBJ2-3	TGTGCCAGCAGTCCCCCCCCGCTAGCGGGGCTCGCAGATACGCAGTATTTT	CASSPPPLAGLADTQYF
NA	TRBD1	TRBV6-5	TRBJ1-5	TGTGCCAGCAGTTACGGGACAGGGCCTAATCAGCCCCAGCATTTT	CASSYGTGPNQPQHF
once	TRBD2	TRBV4-1	TRBJ2-1	TGCGCCAGCAGCCAACCCACAGGGCTCCTGACTAGCGGGGGGAAAATAAATGAGCAGTTCTTC	CASSQPTGLLTSGGKINEQFF
NA	NA	TRBV7-8	TRBJ2-5	TGTGCCAGCAGCTCCGGGGGAATGGAGACCCAGTACTTC	CASSSGGMETQYF
NA	TRBD1	TRBV2	TRBJ2-3	TGTGCCAGCAGTGAACAGGGGGCAGATACGCAGTATTTT	CASSEQGADTQYF
NA	NA	TRBV16	TRBJ1-1	TGTGCCAGCGGTATCAGTCAAACTGAAGCTTTCTTT	CASGISQTEAFF
NA	TRBD1	TRBV9	TRBJ2-5	TGTGCCAGCAGCGTGAGACAGGGACGAGGGGAGACCCAGTACTTC	CASSVRQGRGETQYF
NA	NA	TRBV4-2	TRBJ1-1	TGTGCCAGCAGCCCTATCATTTCGCGCACTAACACTGAAGCTTTCTTT	CASSPIISRTNTEAFF